This TCR beta chain was recorded in a study of OX40 agonist ivuxolimab in advanced cancers. Produced via immunoSEQ multiplex PCR; TCRdb's table is partial and in-frame only. The table has under 65,000 clones, roughly nine tenths seen once. Drawing of blood for sampling happened at baseline, at cycle 4 day 1, and at cycle 7 day 1. Looked up from germline, CDR1 is SGHNT and CDR2 is YENEEA. V was cut by 1 base and J by 4 bases, with 16 bases left in between. CDR3 length: 17 residues. This clonotype was sampled from an adult with an advanced solid tumor such as melanoma, head and neck, liver or kidney cancer. This specimen consisted of CD4+ or CD8+ T cells sorted from blood, obtained in a trial of the OX40 agonist ivuxolimab. The chain combines TRBV11-3 with TRBJ1-4; D may be TRBD1 (6 bases). CDR3 coding DNA: TGTGCCAGCAGCTTAGGGGGTCCAGGGGAGGGTAATGAAAAACTGTTTTTT. It codes for CASSLGGPGEGNEKLFF.